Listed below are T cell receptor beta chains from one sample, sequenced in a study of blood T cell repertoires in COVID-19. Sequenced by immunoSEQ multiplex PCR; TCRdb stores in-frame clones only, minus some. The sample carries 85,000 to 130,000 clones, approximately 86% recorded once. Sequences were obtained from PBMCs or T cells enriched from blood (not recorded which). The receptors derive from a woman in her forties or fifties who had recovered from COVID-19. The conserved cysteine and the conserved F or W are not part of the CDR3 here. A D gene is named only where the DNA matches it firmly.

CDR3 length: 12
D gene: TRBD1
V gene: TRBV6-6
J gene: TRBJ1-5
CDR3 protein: ASSYGTGYRPQH

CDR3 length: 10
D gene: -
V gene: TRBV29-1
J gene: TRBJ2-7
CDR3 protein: SVSTESYEQY

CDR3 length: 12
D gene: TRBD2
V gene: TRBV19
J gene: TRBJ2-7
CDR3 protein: ARNPLAGVREQY

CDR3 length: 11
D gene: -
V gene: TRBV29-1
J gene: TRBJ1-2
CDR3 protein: SVGTTGFYGYT

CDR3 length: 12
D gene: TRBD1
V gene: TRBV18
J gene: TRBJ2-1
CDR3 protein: ASSGTGGIDEQF

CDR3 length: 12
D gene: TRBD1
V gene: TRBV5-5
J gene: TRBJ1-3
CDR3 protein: ASKNRDSGNTIY

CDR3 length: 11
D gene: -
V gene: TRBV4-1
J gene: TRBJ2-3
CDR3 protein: ASSQGRTDTQY

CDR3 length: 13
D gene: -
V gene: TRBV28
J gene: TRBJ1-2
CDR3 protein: ASSFGGGINYGYT

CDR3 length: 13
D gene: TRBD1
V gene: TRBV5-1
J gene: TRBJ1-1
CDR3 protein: ASSWGTGMNTEAF

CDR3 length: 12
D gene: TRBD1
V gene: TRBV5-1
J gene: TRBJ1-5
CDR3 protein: ASSSGGGNQPQH

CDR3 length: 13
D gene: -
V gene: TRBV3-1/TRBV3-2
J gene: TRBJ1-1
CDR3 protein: ASSQDLTVRSEAF

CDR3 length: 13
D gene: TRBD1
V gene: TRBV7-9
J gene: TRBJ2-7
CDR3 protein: ASSLGQGLGFEQY

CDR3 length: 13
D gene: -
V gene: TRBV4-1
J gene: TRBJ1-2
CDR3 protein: ASSPPQGLDYGYT

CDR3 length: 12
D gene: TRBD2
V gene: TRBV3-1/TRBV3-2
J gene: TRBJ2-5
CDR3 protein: ASSLSGGQETQY

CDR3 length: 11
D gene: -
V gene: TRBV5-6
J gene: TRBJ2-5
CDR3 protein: ASSSTRRQTQY

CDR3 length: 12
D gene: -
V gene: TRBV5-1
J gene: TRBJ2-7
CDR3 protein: ASSPGGFGGEQY

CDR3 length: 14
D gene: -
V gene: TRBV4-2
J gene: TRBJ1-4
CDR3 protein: ASSQPWTATNEKLF

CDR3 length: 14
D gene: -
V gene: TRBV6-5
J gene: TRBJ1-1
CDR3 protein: ASSLRAPQWDTEAF

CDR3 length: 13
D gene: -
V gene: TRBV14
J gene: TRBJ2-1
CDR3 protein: ASSQVLGVYNEQF

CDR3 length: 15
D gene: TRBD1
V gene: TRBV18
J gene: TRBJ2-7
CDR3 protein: ASSPPQGATSSYEQY

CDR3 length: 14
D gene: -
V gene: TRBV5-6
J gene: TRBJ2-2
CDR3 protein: ASSLGRRQNTGELF

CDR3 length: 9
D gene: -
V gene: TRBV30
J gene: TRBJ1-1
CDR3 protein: AWGSTAEAF